This T cell receptor beta chain was found in a study of T cell responses to AZD1222 COVID-19 vaccine (dated by TCRdb to about 2021). Background for the entire study: A total of more than 230 trial participants underwent TCR sequencing, of whom about 210 received two doses of AZD1222 and some 25 received two doses of the MenACWY control vaccine. Trial participants were enrolled by age into 18-55, 56-69 and 70-plus year subgroups, with roughly 150, 30 and 60 TCR-sequenced participants respectively. Summary of the overall study and its limitations: Most participants were white British and females outnumbered males, and the authors suggested that clonal diversity may have been underestimated. Conclusions about previously exposed vaccinees were limited because only a handful of AZD1222 recipients were SARS-CoV-2 seropositive at baseline. Reportedly, almost half of the unique spike-specific TCRs recognized epitopes lying outside the regions that are mutated in the B.1.351 and B.1.1.7 variants. After two AZD1222 doses, spike-specific TCR breadth and depth were significantly higher than at day 0 and than in MenACWY recipients. CD4 TCRs associated with the vaccine covered the entire spike protein, and the dominant responses were in regions 160-218 and 743-854. Because no samples from the day 14 peak response were available, repertoires could be characterized only after the peak T cell response. The 56-69-year group was small, and its depth increase did not reach significance, likely because of low power.

Spanning cysteine to phenylalanine, the CDR3 consists of 13 amino acids. The only DNA kept is the CDR3, 39 bases in frame from the first base. Relative to germline, V is missing 4 bases and J is missing 9 bases, with 7 bases of the junction outside any gene match. CDR1 and CDR2 are read off the germline V gene (reference sequence) as SGHNT and YYREEE. By share, this clone ranks as medium-sized (0.01 to 0.1%). Its target antigen remains unknown. Nothing much larger sits one base from this clone, and base qualities are not available. Per the publication, the time point label means: baseline before first vaccination. The label giving this sample's treatment or condition can be read as: meningococcal conjugate vaccine given as trial control. The vaccinee samples were drawn from two UK trials, COV001 and COV002, one of which was a single-blind randomized controlled phase 2/3 trial testing AZD1222 (ChAdOx1 nCoV-19) in healthy adults. For TCRbeta chain sequencing, PBMC samples were collected from trial participants at day 0 and at day 28 after the second dose.

The CDR3 regions of human TCRbeta chains were subjected to immunosequencing. The source study handled its data this way. TCRs in the repertoires were matched against a reference library of SARS-CoV-2-specific TCRs that had been generated with the MIRA antigen-specificity platform. Breadth meant the fraction of unique TCRs that were SARS-CoV-2-associated, whereas depth meant the fraction of total T cells that were SARS-CoV-2-associated. Each spike-specific TCR was assigned to its reactive spike region and to a CD4 or CD8 class using the MIRA data. Log10-transformed breadth and depth values were compared by one-way ANOVA with Sidak's multiple comparisons tests. TCRdb took over this immuneACCESS table, retaining in-frame rearrangements with V and J assigned. Such tables are incomplete; in checked studies, under half of the missing clones stem from an unresolved V gene, and the remainder is unexplained. The V and J calls and clone size are taken from that table; D and trimming were inferred from the DNA. A total of some 150,000 clones appear in this sample, around 83% of them only once. Around 4.1% of the sample is taken by the ten largest.

The sample consisted of peripheral blood, taken on day 0 of MenACWY control vaccination. This TCR came from an adult in good health. Rearrangement joined TRBV5-4 to TRBJ2-1; 7 nucleotides in the junction match TRBD1. The CDR3 region has the sequence CASSRTGVGEQFF. The DNA sequence follows: TGTGCCAGCAGCCGCACAGGGGTGGGTGAGCAGTTCTTC.